Listed below are T cell receptor beta chains from one sample, sequenced in a study of blood T cell repertoires in COVID-19. Some clones are missing from TCRdb's copy, which holds only in-frame ones; the method was immunoSEQ multiplex PCR. Here the sample spans around 130,000 clones, around 89% being singletons. The material sequenced was peripheral blood. The receptor set was obtained from a man between 65 and 85 years old with active COVID-19. Each CDR3 is given with its conserved first and last residue. D genes are given only for firm matches.

length	V	J	D	CDR3	DNA
15	TRBV3-1/TRBV3-2	TRBJ1-5	TRBD1	CASSQGDRGRQPQHF	TGTGCCAGCAGCCAAGGGGACAGGGGTCGTCAGCCCCAGCATTTT
14	TRBV2	TRBJ2-2	TRBD2	CASGPSGRSGELFF	TGTGCCAGCGGGCCTAGCGGGAGGAGTGGTGAGCTGTTTTTT
14	TRBV10-3	TRBJ2-7	TRBD1	CAISGDRRADEQYF	TGTGCTATCAGTGGGGACAGAAGGGCTGACGAGCAGTACTTC
13	TRBV11-2	TRBJ1-1	NA	CASSLLRNTEAFF	TGTGCCAGCAGCTTACTCCGGAACACTGAAGCTTTCTTT
12	TRBV29-1	TRBJ1-2	TRBD1	CSVTGQDYGYTF	TGCAGCGTCACCGGACAGGACTATGGCTACACCTTC
13	TRBV28	TRBJ2-1	NA	CASRGGSYNEQFF	TGTGCCTCCAGGGGCGGATCCTACAATGAGCAGTTCTTC
15	TRBV27	TRBJ2-1	NA	CASSLVLPTHNEQFF	TGTGCCAGCAGTTTGGTACTCCCGACACACAATGAGCAGTTCTTC
13	TRBV18	TRBJ2-2	NA	CASSPIDTGELFF	TGTGCCAGCTCACCAATCGACACCGGGGAGCTGTTTTTT
16	TRBV28	TRBJ1-3	TRBD1	CASSSPGTGARNTIYF	TGTGCCAGCAGTTCACCCGGGACAGGGGCGCGGAACACCATATATTTT
16	TRBV5-1	TRBJ1-1	NA	CASSQGSSVMNTEAFF	TGCGCCAGCAGTCAGGGATCATCTGTCATGAACACTGAAGCTTTCTTT
15	TRBV5-1	TRBJ2-3	TRBD2	CASTWTSGSTDTQYF	TGCGCCAGCACCTGGACTAGCGGGAGCACAGATACGCAGTATTTT
15	TRBV18	TRBJ1-1	NA	CASSPARELNTEAFF	TGTGCCAGCTCACCAGCGAGGGAGCTAAACACTGAAGCTTTCTTT
15	TRBV28	TRBJ2-6	NA	CASNRGGDGANVLTF	TGTGCCAGCAACCGAGGGGGAGATGGGGCCAACGTCCTGACTTTC
15	TRBV29-1	TRBJ1-2	TRBD1	CSVEDWDREDYGYTF	TGCAGCGTTGAAGATTGGGACAGGGAAGACTATGGCTACACCTTC
18	TRBV4-1	TRBJ1-4	NA	CASSQDGGTEAANEKLFF	TGCGCCAGCAGCCAAGACGGCGGCACCGAGGCGGCTAATGAAAAACTGTTTTTT
11	TRBV7-8	TRBJ2-1	TRBD2	CASSTGLARFF	TGTGCCAGCAGCACTGGACTAGCGAGGTTCTTC
11	TRBV3-1/TRBV3-2	TRBJ1-1	NA	CASSQGSGAFF	TGTGCCAGCAGCCAAGGGTCAGGAGCTTTCTTT